This TCR beta chain was recorded in a study of T cell repertoires in cytomegalovirus infection. Turning to the study itself: Public TCR beta signatures marked donors with CMV infection and the matching HLA. Regarding the study as a whole: Clonotypes of TCR beta that were HLA-C-restricted and CMV-specific dominated the ex vivo response. Accumulated public TCR beta family frequency recognized individuals carrying CMV together with the relevant HLA.

This clonotype turned up a few times. What it recognizes is unknown. TCRdb reanalysed the reads using MiXCR and keeps one entry per CDR3 protein. The sample yields 250,000 or so distinct CDR3 sequences, over 15% seen once. Per germline, CDR1 MNHNY and CDR2 SVGAGI (reference sequence). There are 15 residues in the CDR3. Trimming took off 2 bases at V and 0 bases at J, with 11 bases between the two ends. Sequencing input: CD8+ T cells from PBMCs. This TCR came from a human donor in good health (CMV status not recorded). Some clones in this sample may be carry-over from other donors' samples. The V and J genes are TRBV6-6 and TRBJ2-7; a possible D gene is TRBD1 (6 bases). The chain's CDR3 is CASSYGQGSSYEQYF. The CDR3 DNA follows: TGTGCCAGCAGTTACGGGCAGGGGAGCTCCTACGAGCAGTACTTC.